These T cell receptor beta chains were read from a single sample in a study of T cell repertoires in cytomegalovirus infection. MiXCR, run by TCRdb on the reads, gives a single entry per CDR3 protein. Of about 100,000 distinct CDR3 sequences detected, 23% appear once; the ten largest clones hold roughly two fifths. The source material was CD8+ T cells from PBMCs. These receptors all stem from a human donor in good health (CMV status not recorded). Some clones in this sample may be carry-over from other donors' samples. The CDR3 runs from the conserved cysteine through the conserved F or W. A D gene is named only where the DNA matches it firmly. Not every row has a clone size; where given, it reads once, few, many or a size class.

D gene | J gene | CDR3 length | V gene | clone size | CDR3 DNA | CDR3 protein
NA | TRBJ1-1 | 13 | TRBV7-2 | many | TGTGCCAGCAGCCGACAGGTGAACACTGAAGCTTTCTTT | CASSRQVNTEAFF
TRBD2 | TRBJ2-1 | 15 | TRBV19 | few | TGTGCCAGTAGTATAGGGGGGGGACTCTACAATGAGCAGTTCTTC | CASSIGGGLYNEQFF
NA | TRBJ2-5 | 15 | TRBV7-2 | NA | TGTGCCAGCAGCTTACCCACCGAGGGGTGGGGAACCCAGTACTTC | CASSLPTEGWGTQYF
NA | TRBJ2-7 | 16 | TRBV6-8 | NA | TGTGCCAGCAGTACTAACGGGCCTTATCTCTCCTACGAGCAGTACTTC | CASSTNGPYLSYEQYF
NA | TRBJ1-2 | 13 | TRBV12-3/TRBV12-4 | once | TGTGCCAGCAGTTTCGGTCCTACTGGTGGCTACACCTTC | CASSFGPTGGYTF
NA | TRBJ2-2 | 14 | TRBV12-3/TRBV12-4 | few | TGTGCCAGCAGTTTAGCTTCTTACACCGGGGAGCTGTTTTTT | CASSLASYTGELFF
TRBD1 | TRBJ1-6 | 14 | TRBV6-2/TRBV6-3 | NA | TGTGCCAGCAGTTACTCGCGGACAGGTATTTCGCTCCACTTT | CASSYSRTGISLHF
TRBD2 | TRBJ2-5 | 15 | TRBV7-9 | NA | TGTGCCAGCACCCCCCCGGGGGGGATCCAAGAGACCCAGTACTTC | CASTPPGGIQETQYF
TRBD2 | TRBJ2-1 | 15 | TRBV5-6 | few | TGTGCCAGCAGCTTGGGAGCCGGGGGGGCCAATGAGCAGTTCTTC | CASSLGAGGANEQFF
NA | TRBJ2-1 | 13 | TRBV29-1 | NA | TGCAGCGTTCGAGTTCGGGACTCCAATGAGCAGTTCTTC | CSVRVRDSNEQFF
TRBD1 | TRBJ2-7 | 12 | TRBV7-8 | NA | TGTGCCAGCAGCTGGGACAGGGAAGAGCAGTACTTC | CASSWDREEQYF
NA | TRBJ2-4 | 14 | TRBV14 | NA | TGTGCCAGCAGCCAAGTGGGGGGGCTGAACATTCAGTACTTC | CASSQVGGLNIQYF
TRBD1 | TRBJ2-1 | 15 | TRBV28 | NA | TGTGCCAGCACCATGGGGACAGGGATCAACAATGAGCAGTTCTTC | CASTMGTGINNEQFF
NA | TRBJ2-5 | 12 | TRBV6-1 | NA | TGTGCCAGCAGCCCCCCGGGCGGGAACCAGTACTTC | CASSPPGGNQYF
TRBD2 | TRBJ2-7 | 14 | TRBV28 | many | TGTGCCAGCAGCCTTACCATAGCGGGGAGCGAGCAGTACTTC | CASSLTIAGSEQYF
TRBD1 | TRBJ2-7 | 13 | TRBV20-1 | NA | TGCAGTGCCGGGGACAGGCTTGGGTACGAGCAGTACTTC | CSAGDRLGYEQYF
NA | TRBJ2-7 | 13 | TRBV9 | few | TGTGCCAGCAGCGTAGAGGTTCCCGACGAGCAGTACTTC | CASSVEVPDEQYF
TRBD1 | TRBJ2-1 | 16 | TRBV20-1 | NA | TGCAGTGCTAGAGATCCCGGGGGACAGGTATACAATGAGCAGTTCTTC | CSARDPGGQVYNEQFF
TRBD1 | TRBJ2-2 | 17 | TRBV7-6 | few | TGTGCCAGCAGCTTGGACCGGGACAGGGGGTCCCACGGGGAGCTGTTTTTT | CASSLDRDRGSHGELFF
NA | TRBJ2-1 | 16 | TRBV3-1 | NA | TGTGCCAGCAGCCAAGATGGGAGGACTTACTACAATGAGCAGTTCTTC | CASSQDGRTYYNEQFF
NA | TRBJ2-3 | 15 | TRBV25-1 | few | TGTGCCAGCAGTGCTTACAGGGTTGGGACAGATACGCAGTATTTT | CASSAYRVGTDTQYF
NA | TRBJ2-1 | 11 | TRBV19 | few | TGTGCCAGCAGCCCCGGGACTCAACAGTTCTTC | CASSPGTQQFF
NA | TRBJ1-1 | 14 | TRBV16 | NA | TGTGCCAGCAGCCAAAGGGGTGGCGGGACTGAAGCTTTCTTT | CASSQRGGGTEAFF
NA | TRBJ2-7 | 17 | TRBV11-2 | few | TGTGCCAGCAGCTTAGGTGGGGGCGGCAGAGACTCCTACGAGCAGTACTTC | CASSLGGGGRDSYEQYF
TRBD1 | TRBJ2-1 | 20 | TRBV7-2 | once | TGTGCCAGCAGCCTTCAGGGACAGCCGAGGGGCTTGAGCTCCTACAATGAGCAGTTCTTC | CASSLQGQPRGLSSYNEQFF
NA | TRBJ2-3 | 15 | TRBV28 | NA | TGTGCCAGCAGCCAATGGGTGCAGAACACAGATACGCAGTATTTT | CASSQWVQNTDTQYF
TRBD2 | TRBJ2-2 | 15 | TRBV11-2 | few | TGTGCCAGCAGCGTACTAGCGGGAGTCGGGGGGGAGCTGTTTTTT | CASSVLAGVGGELFF
NA | TRBJ1-5 | 17 | TRBV7-8 | few | TGTGCCAGCAGCTTAGGAAACGGACGTTTTAGCAATCAGCCCCAGCATTTT | CASSLGNGRFSNQPQHF
NA | TRBJ1-1 | 12 | TRBV6-2/TRBV6-3 | NA | TGTGCCAGCAGTCTTAGGGCCACTGAAGCTTTCTTT | CASSLRATEAFF
TRBD2 | TRBJ2-1 | 14 | TRBV12-3/TRBV12-4 | NA | TGTGCCAGCAGCACTAGCGGGGGGTACAATGAGCAGTTCTTC | CASSTSGGYNEQFF
NA | TRBJ2-6 | 16 | TRBV20-1 | many | TGCAGTGCTATACGACAGGAGAGCTCTGGGGCCAACGTCCTGACTTTC | CSAIRQESSGANVLTF
NA | TRBJ1-6 | 12 | TRBV7-3 | NA | TGTACCAGCAGCCCGGGAGCCTCACCCCTCCACTTT | CTSSPGASPLHF
NA | TRBJ1-1 | 14 | TRBV30 | NA | TGTGCCTGGAGTGTGGGGGTGGGGGACACTGAAGCTTTCTTT | CAWSVGVGDTEAFF
TRBD2 | TRBJ2-3 | 16 | TRBV7-9 | many | TGTGCCAGCAGCCCCTATAGCGGGGGGTCCGACCATGCGCAGTATTTT | CASSPYSGGSDHAQYF
TRBD2 | TRBJ2-6 | 18 | TRBV6-6 | NA | TGTGCCAGCAGTTACCTCACCCCGGGAGGGGTCGGGGCCAACGTCCTGACTTTC | CASSYLTPGGVGANVLTF
TRBD2 | TRBJ2-4 | 17 | TRBV2 | few | TGTGCCAGCGGACCCGGACCCCGGACTAGCACCAAAAACATTCAGTACTTC | CASGPGPRTSTKNIQYF
NA | TRBJ2-7 | 11 | TRBV12-3/TRBV12-4 | NA | TGTGCCAGCAGTTTAATGGGCGAGCAGTACTTC | CASSLMGEQYF
TRBD1 | TRBJ2-7 | 13 | TRBV7-6 | NA | TGTGCCAGCAGCCCAGGGACAGGGGGTGAGCAGTACTTC | CASSPGTGGEQYF
TRBD1 | TRBJ2-1 | 16 | TRBV5-6 | NA | TGTGCCAGCAGCCTGGATGGACAGGGATTTTACAATGAGCAGTTCTTC | CASSLDGQGFYNEQFF
NA | TRBJ2-7 | 13 | TRBV11-2 | few | TGTGCCAGCCGGATCCAGTGGGGTTACGAGCAGTACTTC | CASRIQWGYEQYF
TRBD2 | TRBJ2-5 | 16 | TRBV10-3 | few | TGTGCCATCAGTGAGGGGCCTAGCGGGGGCGTGAAGACCCAGTACTTC | CAISEGPSGGVKTQYF
NA | TRBJ2-5 | 14 | TRBV7-3 | few | TGTGCCAGCAGCTTAAGTTCAGGGGCGGAGACCCAGTACTTC | CASSLSSGAETQYF
NA | TRBJ1-5 | 11 | TRBV12-5 | few | TGTGCTAGTGGCGGGGGCAGGGGTAAGCATTTT | CASGGGRGKHF
TRBD1 | TRBJ1-1 | 16 | TRBV12-3/TRBV12-4 | few | TGTGCCAGCACCTCAGGACAGGGCGGGGGGAACACTGAAGCTTTCTTT | CASTSGQGGGNTEAFF
TRBD2 | TRBJ2-1 | 18 | TRBV5-6 | few | TGTGCCAGCAGCCGGACTAGCGGGGCCCTCGGGGTCCACAATGAGCAGTTCTTC | CASSRTSGALGVHNEQFF
TRBD1 | TRBJ1-1 | 16 | TRBV7-2 | many | TGTGCCAGCAGCTTAATGGGACAGGGTCAGAGCACTGAAGCTTTCTTT | CASSLMGQGQSTEAFF
NA | TRBJ2-7 | 12 | TRBV19 | NA | TGTGCCAGTAGCTCAACTTCGTTAGGTCTGTACTTC | CASSSTSLGLYF
NA | TRBJ2-5 | 14 | TRBV7-4 | NA | TGTGCCAGCAGCTCAACAGGGAGTCAAGAGACCCAGTACTTC | CASSSTGSQETQYF
NA | TRBJ2-1 | 14 | TRBV27 | NA | TGTGCCAGCAGTTTCGGGGGAGCTTACAATGAGCAGTTCTTC | CASSFGGAYNEQFF
TRBD1 | TRBJ1-6 | 17 | TRBV27 | NA | TGTGCCAGCAGTGAACGACAGGGGAAAGGGTATAATTCACCCCTCCACTTT | CASSERQGKGYNSPLHF
NA | TRBJ2-5 | 13 | TRBV5-6 | NA | TGTGCCAGCAGCTTTGAGGCTGAAGAGACCCAGTACTTC | CASSFEAEETQYF
NA | TRBJ2-2 | 16 | TRBV19 | few | TGTGCCAGTTACCCTTCCCCAGGGGGAGGCACCGGGGAGCTGTTTTTT | CASYPSPGGGTGELFF
TRBD1 | TRBJ2-5 | 13 | TRBV24-1 | NA | TGTGCCACCAGAGCAGGGGGTCGTGAGACCCAGTACTTC | CATRAGGRETQYF
TRBD2 | TRBJ2-5 | 14 | TRBV20-1 | NA | TGCAGTGCCACGGCTGGCGGGGAGGGGGAGACCCAGTACTTC | CSATAGGEGETQYF
TRBD1 | TRBJ2-7 | 17 | TRBV28 | NA | TGTGCCAGCAGTTTATCCCTGGACAGGGGGGATTCCTACGAGCAGTACTTC | CASSLSLDRGDSYEQYF
TRBD2 | TRBJ2-1 | 15 | TRBV9 | many | TGTGCCAGCAGCGTAAAGCGGGAGGCGTACAATGAGCAGTTCTTC | CASSVKREAYNEQFF
NA | TRBJ2-7 | 14 | TRBV20-1 | NA | TGCAGTGCTGGTATGGCGGGACGCCTCTACGAGCAGTACTTC | CSAGMAGRLYEQYF